The 19 T cell receptor beta chains presented below share a single source sample, sequenced in a study of metastatic and nonmetastatic thyroid tumors. TCRdb re-called the PCR reads via MiXCR. Counted here are approximately 2,000 clones, roughly 9.7% occurring once; the ten biggest clones make up about an eighth. Thyroid surgery was performed in patients who had received no treatment beforehand. Sequenced: tumor tissue. These receptors all come from a female donor with papillary thyroid cancer or a benign thyroid nodule (not recorded which). Some clones in this sample may be carry-over from other donors' samples.

This clone ranks as large. V and J are TRBV6-1 and TRBJ2-7; D assignment may be TRBD1 or TRBD2 (6 bases each). Between the trimmed V and J ends, which lost 6 bases and 8 bases, there was a span of 20 bases. This CDR3 contains 14 residues. The germline V gene encodes CDR1 MNHNS and CDR2 SASEGT. DNA for the CDR3: TGTGCCAGCAGCCCGGGGGCCATGGCGTTCAAGCAGTACTTC. Encoded protein: CASSPGAMAFKQYF.

This clone is labeled medium-sized. The chain recombines TRBV12-5 with TRBJ2-7; a possible D gene is TRBD2 (5 bases). This CDR3 contains 15 residues. CDR1 and CDR2 from the germline V gene are LGHNT and FRNRAP. V was trimmed by 0 bases and J by 1 base, leaving 10 bases between them. The CDR3 nucleotides are TGTGCTAGTGGTTTGGTACATACGGGGTCCTACGAGCAGTACTTC. Its translation is CASGLVHTGSYEQYF.

By proportion, this clone is medium-sized. V usage is TRBV11-1 and J usage is TRBJ2-1; 11 bases fit TRBD2. Germline V gene lookup returns CDR1 SGHAT and CDR2 FQDESV (reference sequence). The CDR3 sequence is 15 residues long. The junction had 7 bases not matched to a gene; V was cut back by 1 base and J by 11 bases. The CDR3 loop reads CASSLDRLAGGQQFF. CDR3 bases: TGTGCCAGCAGCTTAGATCGGCTAGCGGGGGGACAGCAGTTCTTC. The whole variable domain, filled in from reference TRBV11-1 and TRBJ2-1, reads EAEVAQSPRYKITEKSQAVAFWCDPISGHATLYWYRQILGQGPELLVQFQDESVVDDSQLPKDRFSAERLKGVDSTLKIQPAELGDSAMYLCASSLDRLAGGQQFFGPGTRLTVL.

Relative to its sample, this clone is large. The gene calls are TRBV6-2 or TRBV6-3 and TRBJ2-1, with D unclear. Germline lookup yields CDR1 MNHEY and CDR2 SVGEGT. The CDR3 extends over 12 amino acids. The germline V and J ends were trimmed by 5 bases and 10 bases, with 12 bases remaining between them. CDR3 in amino acids: CASSHKWNEQFF. The CDR3 bases are TGTGCCAGCAGTCACAAGTGGAACGAGCAGTTCTTC.

Many counts were recorded for this clone. The rearrangement joins TRBV5-6 to TRBJ2-1; D might be TRBD2 (5 bases). This CDR3 is built from 17 residues. V was cut by 1 base and J by 0 bases, with 14 bases left in between. Germline CDR1 is SGHDT and CDR2 is YYEEEE. CDR3 loop: CASSLSGGLSSYNEQFF. CDR3 DNA sequence: TGTGCCAGCAGCTTGTCCGGCGGGTTGAGCTCCTACAATGAGCAGTTCTTC. Full variable domain (remainder filled in from reference TRBV5-6 and TRBJ2-1): DAGVTQSPTHLIKTRGQQVTLRCSPKSGHDTVSWYQQALGQGPQFIFQYYEEEERQRGNFPDRFSGHQFPNYSSELNVNALLLGDSALYLCASSLSGGLSSYNEQFFGPGTRLTVL.

This clone is labeled medium-sized. The V call is TRBV7-9, the J call TRBJ2-3; D may be TRBD2 (7 bases). This CDR3 spans 15 amino acids. CDR1 and CDR2 (germline): SEHNR, FQNEAQ (reference sequence). Trimming stripped 4 bases from V and 4 bases from J, with 15 bases between. CDR3 amino acids: CASSSTVGGPDTQYF. For the CDR3, the DNA is TGTGCCAGCAGCTCCACTGTGGGGGGGCCAGATACGCAGTATTTT.

This clone appeared many times. Other DNA variants within this sample encode the same CDR3. The J gene is TRBJ2-4, the V gene TRBV19, with 8 bases lining up with TRBD2. Germline V lookup: CDR1 LNHDA, CDR2 SQIVND (reference sequence). The CDR3 contains 15 residues. V lost 3 bases, J lost 5 bases, and 6 bases stayed unmatched. CDR3 nucleotides: TGTGCCAGTAGTATCCGGGGGGGTGGGGAAAACATTCAGTACTTC. Encoded protein: CASSIRGGGENIQYF.

CDR3 DNA sequence: TGTGCTAGTGGATTACTAGCGGGGGGCTCCTACGAGCAGTACTTC. Encoded protein: CASGLLAGGSYEQYF. This rearrangement joins TRBV12-5 to TRBJ2-7, with TRBD2 matching over 12 bases. After removal of 6 bases from V and 0 bases from J, the junction contained 3 bases not matched to a gene. CDR3 length: 15 residues. Germline CDR1 is LGHNT and CDR2 is FRNRAP.

By share, this clone counts as large. V is TRBV12-3 or TRBV12-4 and J is TRBJ2-1; D is unresolved. The CDR3 has 13 residues. The germline V and J ends were trimmed by 4 bases and 1 base, with 5 bases remaining between them. The CDR3 reads CASSSTSYNEQFF. In DNA, the CDR3 is TGTGCCAGCAGTTCCACGTCCTACAATGAGCAGTTCTTC.

This clone ranks as large (0.1 to 1%). The chain couples TRBV6-1 to TRBJ1-5, with D tentatively TRBD1 (6 bases). V was cut by 1 base and J by 5 bases, with 9 bases left in between. The CDR3 has 14 residues. The V gene's germline CDR1 is MNHNS and CDR2 SASEGT. CDR3: CASSEGTADQPQHF. The CDR3 DNA reads as TGTGCCAGCAGTGAAGGGACAGCCGATCAGCCCCAGCATTTT.

This clone is categorized as medium-sized (0.01 to 0.1%). The chain carries TRBV7-2 and TRBJ2-5; D may be TRBD1 or TRBD2 (6 bases each). This CDR3 comprises 15 residues. Trimming pared 1 base from V and 5 bases from J, leaving 14 bases between. Germline values: CDR1 SGHTA, CDR2 FQGNSA. The CDR3 sequence is CASSLVGGPGETQYF. CDR3 sequence (DNA): TGTGCCAGCAGCTTAGTTGGGGGGCCAGGGGAGACCCAGTACTTC. The variable domain in full, completed from reference TRBV7-2 and TRBJ2-5, reads GAGVSQSPSNKVTEKGKDVELRCDPISGHTALYWYRQSLGQGLEFLIYFQGNSAPDKSGLPSDRFSAERTGGSVSTLTIQRTQQEDSAVYLCASSLVGGPGETQYFGPGTRLLVL.

This clone is large in the sample. This chain connects TRBV6-5 to TRBJ1-1; D gene unclear. Germline loops: CDR1 MNHEY, CDR2 SVGAGI. There are 12 residues in the CDR3. V shed 2 bases and J shed 5 bases, with 6 bases lying between them. CDR3 coding DNA: TGTGCCAGCAGTTACGTAGAGACTGAAGCTTTCTTT. Translation gives CASSYVETEAFF.

This chain connects TRBV19 to TRBJ1-6, with D perhaps TRBD1 (6 bases). Trimming removed 4 bases at V and 9 bases at J, with 22 bases between. This CDR3 contains 17 residues. CDR1 and CDR2 from the germline V gene are LNHDA and SQIVND (reference sequence). CDR3 amino acids: CASSTASGGATSSPLHF. CDR3 nucleotides: TGTGCCAGTAGTACCGCTAGCGGGGGCGCGACATCTTCACCCCTCCACTTT.

This clone has a count of ten or more. The chain carries TRBV7-9 and TRBJ2-5; D is undetermined. With 5 bases removed from V and 5 bases from J, the gap between germline ends came to 18 bases. CDR1 SEHNR and CDR2 FQNEAQ come from the germline V gene (reference sequence). CDR3 length: 15 residues. DNA for the CDR3: TGTGCCAGCAGCCCTCCTGGCAGGTTGAGGGAGACCCAGTACTTC. Amino acids: CASSPPGRLRETQYF.

This clone qualifies as medium-sized (0.01 to 0.1%). This sequence joins TRBV6-1 and TRBJ2-3; 10 nucleotides match TRBD1. Germline CDR1 reads MNHNS; CDR2 reads SASEGT. The V gene end was trimmed by 6 bases and the J gene end by 4 bases; junction bases not matched to a gene: 7. This CDR3 has 15 residues. The CDR3 region has the DNA TGTGCCAGCAGCCTGGACAGGGGGAGAGCAGATACGCAGTATTTT. This codes for CASSLDRGRADTQYF.

In its sample, this clone ranks as large. The chain is built from TRBV6-2 or TRBV6-3 and TRBJ1-1, with D tentatively TRBD1 (6 bases). The CDR3 covers 14 residues. Germline CDR1 is MNHEY and CDR2 is SVGEGT. With 6 bases removed from V and 3 bases from J, the gap between germline ends came to 14 bases. CDR3 sequence: CASRPGQKYTEAFF. In DNA form, the CDR3 reads TGTGCCAGCAGACCCGGACAGAAATACACTGAAGCTTTCTTT.

By share of the sample, this clone is large (0.1 to 1%). The rearrangement joins TRBV6-1 to TRBJ2-7, with D perhaps matching TRBD2 (5 bases). Trimming left V 9 bases short and J 2 bases short, with 11 bases between. CDR1 and CDR2 from the germline V gene are MNHNS and SASEGT. The CDR3 totals 12 residues. The CDR3 sequence: CASLEGTYEQYF. For the CDR3, the DNA is TGTGCCAGTCTCGAGGGCACCTACGAGCAGTACTTC.

This sequence joins TRBV7-6 and TRBJ2-3; the D gene could be TRBD1 or TRBD2 (5 bases each). Germline CDR1 is SGHVS and CDR2 is FNYEAQ. The V and J ends lost 1 base and 1 base respectively, with 15 bases between them. The CDR3 contains 17 residues. The CDR3 DNA is TGTGCCAGCAGCTTAGAACGGGTGGTGGGGGGCACAGATACGCAGTATTTT. Its protein is CASSLERVVGGTDTQYF.

This clone counts as large (0.1 to 1%). The CDR3 loop is CASSPSGGASEQYF. The CDR3, as DNA: TGTGCCAGCAGCCCCAGCGGGGGGGCGAGCGAGCAGTACTTC. The chain is built from TRBV6-1 and TRBJ2-7; 10 positions match TRBD2. The CDR3 contains 14 residues. CDR1 and CDR2 from the germline V gene are MNHNS and SASEGT. V shed 6 bases and J 6 bases; nucleotides not matched to a gene: 8.